A selection of T cell receptor beta chains follows, all from one sample in a study of blood T cell repertoires in COVID-19. Assay used: immunoSEQ multiplex PCR; TCRdb lists only in-frame clones, some missing. The table shows about 280,000 clones, with roughly 90% occurring only once. Material for sequencing was peripheral blood. Every receptor here comes from a man aged 40-49 years with acute or convalescent COVID-19. Both conserved end residues are part of each CDR3. The D gene is left open where the match is weak. A row's size may be missing; if present it is once, few, many or a size class.

>14|.|TRBJ1-4|TRBV2|TRBD1
CASSLRGINEKLFF
TGTGCCAGCAGTCTCAGGGGGATAAATGAAAAACTGTTTTTT
>13|.|TRBJ2-2|TRBV12-3/TRBV12-4|TRBD1
CASNTGGTGELFF
TGTGCCAGCAATACAGGGGGCACCGGGGAGCTGTTTTTT
>14|.|TRBJ1-1|TRBV6-6|.
CASSFGASNTEAFF
TGTGCCAGCAGTTTTGGGGCGTCGAACACTGAAGCTTTCTTT
>13|.|TRBJ1-1|TRBV25-1|.
CASSSQTNTEAFF
TGTGCCAGCAGCTCACAGACGAACACTGAAGCTTTCTTT
>16|.|TRBJ2-2|TRBV9|TRBD2
CASSVWGGTYTGELFF
TGTGCCAGCAGCGTATGGGGGGGAACCTACACCGGGGAGCTGTTTTTT
>16|once|TRBJ1-2|TRBV7-2|.
CASSFTATTRGYGYTF
TGTGCCAGCAGCTTTACCGCGACCACCCGAGGCTATGGCTACACCTTC
>14|.|TRBJ1-1|TRBV5-1|TRBD1
CASSGQGSNTEAFF
TGCGCCAGCAGCGGACAGGGCTCGAACACTGAAGCTTTCTTT
>16|.|TRBJ2-1|TRBV19|TRBD2
CASSSPGLAVYNEQFF
TGTGCCAGTAGCTCCCCGGGACTAGCGGTTTACAATGAGCAGTTCTTC
>14|.|TRBJ1-3|TRBV2|.
CASSARGTGNTIYF
TGTGCCAGCAGCGCTCGGGGGACTGGAAACACCATATATTTT
>17|.|TRBJ2-3|TRBV4-1|TRBD2
CASSQGRAGGRTDTQYF
TGCGCCAGCAGCCAAGGCCGGGCGGGGGGGCGAACAGATACGCAGTATTTT
>15|.|TRBJ1-4|TRBV30|.
CAWSGLGQANEKLFF
TGTGCCTGGAGTGGCTTGGGGCAGGCTAATGAAAAACTGTTTTTT
>14|.|TRBJ1-3|TRBV6-6|TRBD1
CASRLQGAESTIYF
TGTGCCAGCAGGCTACAGGGGGCTGAGAGCACCATATATTTT
>17|.|TRBJ2-7|TRBV11-2|.
CASSLDLSQVGPYEQYF
TGTGCCAGCAGCTTAGATCTGAGCCAGGTTGGCCCCTACGAGCAGTACTTC
>16|.|TRBJ1-3|TRBV19|TRBD1
CASSGWTGEYGNTIYF
TGTGCCAGTAGCGGATGGACAGGGGAGTACGGAAACACCATATATTTT
>14|.|TRBJ1-6|TRBV5-4|.
CASSARTAQSPLHF
TGTGCCAGCAGCGCGAGGACAGCTCAATCACCCCTCCACTTT
>14|.|TRBJ2-7|TRBV7-8|.
CASSLSQGNYEQYF
TGTGCCAGCAGCTTGAGTCAGGGTAACTACGAGCAGTACTTC
>11|.|TRBJ1-2|TRBV20-1|.
CSASDTYGYTF
TGCAGTGCTTCTGACACTTATGGCTACACCTTC
>14|.|TRBJ1-1|TRBV5-1|.
CASSLFEVGTEAFF
TGCGCCAGCAGCTTGTTCGAGGTTGGTACTGAAGCTTTCTTT
>15|.|TRBJ2-3|TRBV28|.
CASSYYANGADTQYF
TGTGCCAGCAGTTACTATGCTAATGGAGCAGATACGCAGTATTTT
>16|.|TRBJ1-3|TRBV5-1|TRBD1
CASSPGQGGTGNTIYF
TGCGCCAGCAGCCCTGGACAGGGTGGGACTGGAAACACCATATATTTT
>13|.|TRBJ1-5|TRBV11-2|.
CASSLAPDQPQHF
TGTGCCAGCAGCTTAGCCCCAGATCAGCCCCAGCATTTT
>15|.|TRBJ2-3|TRBV30|TRBD2
CAWSLAGGRIDTQYF
TGTGCCTGGAGTCTAGCGGGGGGTAGGATAGATACGCAGTATTTT
>15|.|TRBJ2-7|TRBV4-1|.
CASSQEGGSSYEQYF
TGCGCCAGCAGCCAAGAGGGAGGCAGCTCCTACGAGCAGTACTTC
>17|.|TRBJ2-5|TRBV25-1|.
CASSVLAPGSHQETQYF
TGTGCCAGCAGTGTCCTCGCTCCGGGAAGCCACCAAGAGACCCAGTACTTC
>15|.|TRBJ1-3|TRBV7-2|.
CASSQNRMVGNTIYF
TGTGCCAGCAGCCAAAACAGGATGGTTGGAAACACCATATATTTT
>15|.|TRBJ1-6|TRBV30|.
CAWRGWGRYNSPLHF
TGTGCCTGGAGGGGGTGGGGGCGTTATAATTCACCCCTCCACTTT
>15|.|TRBJ1-1|TRBV30|.
CAWSARGGWDTEAFF
TGTGCCTGGAGTGCCCGAGGGGGATGGGACACTGAAGCTTTCTTT
>17|.|TRBJ1-1|TRBV24-1|TRBD1
CATSDSSSGTGTNEAFF
TGTGCCACCAGTGATTCGTCGTCCGGGACAGGGACCAATGAAGCTTTCTTT
>13|.|TRBJ1-2|TRBV11-2|.
CASSLQFAFEHTF
TGTGCCAGCAGCTTACAATTCGCGTTTGAACACACCTTC
>15|.|TRBJ1-6|TRBV30|TRBD1
CARTEGANYNSPLHF
TGTGCCAGAACAGAGGGGGCCAACTATAATTCACCCCTCCACTTT
>18|.|TRBJ2-1|TRBV11-2|.
CASSLWRDRGKMRPEQFF
TGTGCCAGCAGCTTATGGAGAGACCGAGGAAAGATGCGTCCTGAGCAGTTCTTC
>14|once|TRBJ1-2|TRBV11-2|.
CASSLARRGYGYTF
TGTGCCAGCAGCTTAGCGCGCAGAGGCTATGGCTACACCTTC
>14|.|TRBJ2-2|TRBV23-1|.
CASSWATNTGELFF
TGCGCCAGCAGTTGGGCTACGAACACCGGGGAGCTGTTTTTT
>16|.|TRBJ1-1|TRBV6-1|.
CASSEFSVLMNTEAFF
TGTGCCAGCAGTGAATTTTCAGTTCTTATGAACACTGAAGCTTTCTTT
>14|.|TRBJ1-5|TRBV6-2/TRBV6-3|TRBD1
CASSGTGGRQPQHF
TGTGCCAGCAGTGGTACAGGGGGGAGGCAGCCCCAGCATTTT
>14|.|TRBJ1-4|TRBV12-5|.
CASGSGLVNEKLFF
TGTGCTAGTGGTTCGGGATTGGTTAATGAAAAACTGTTTTTT
>14|few|TRBJ1-2|TRBV3-1/TRBV3-2|.
CASSLFTVNYGYTF
TGTGCCAGCAGCCTTTTTACAGTTAACTATGGCTACACCTTC
>14|.|TRBJ2-7|TRBV5-8|.
CASSPPLQDYEQYF
TGTGCCAGCAGCCCGCCCCTTCAGGACTACGAGCAGTACTTC
>11|.|TRBJ2-7|TRBV20-1|.
CSAGTTYEQYF
TGCAGCGCCGGGACAACCTACGAGCAGTACTTC
>15|.|TRBJ2-1|TRBV9|TRBD2
CASSVASGGANEQFF
TGTGCCAGCAGCGTTGCTAGCGGGGGGGCGAATGAGCAGTTCTTC
>16|.|TRBJ1-3|TRBV7-9|.
CASSRWSGAGWNTIYF
TGTGCCAGCAGCCGGTGGTCAGGGGCCGGGTGGAACACCATATATTTT
>14|few|TRBJ2-7|TRBV5-1|.
CASSSGTPTYEQYF
TGCGCCAGCAGCTCCGGGACTCCCACCTACGAGCAGTACTTC
>12|.|TRBJ2-7|TRBV12-3/TRBV12-4|.
CASSLSQYEQYF
TGTGCCAGCAGTTTATCCCAGTACGAGCAGTACTTC
>14|.|TRBJ2-3|TRBV27|TRBD2
CASSLGDGGDTQYF
TGTGCCAGCAGTTTAGGGGACGGGGGGGATACGCAGTATTTT
>15|.|TRBJ2-1|TRBV11-3|.
CASSSGSSSYNEQFF
TGTGCCAGCAGCTCTGGCTCTAGCTCCTACAATGAGCAGTTCTTC
>14|.|TRBJ1-2|TRBV7-9|TRBD1
CASSSMTGNYGYTF
TGTGCCAGCAGCTCGATGACAGGGAACTATGGCTACACCTTC
>15|.|TRBJ2-1|TRBV24-1|TRBD2
CATSVAGGPHNEQFF
TGTGCCACCAGTGTAGCGGGGGGGCCCCACAATGAGCAGTTCTTC
>14|.|TRBJ2-7|TRBV19|TRBD2
CASSRGGEGYEQYF
TGTGCCAGTAGTAGGGGGGGTGAAGGCTACGAGCAGTACTTC
>14|.|TRBJ2-7|TRBV9|.
CASSPQGDRAEQYF
TGTGCCAGCAGCCCCCAAGGGGATAGAGCCGAGCAGTACTTC
>16|.|TRBJ2-3|TRBV5-1|TRBD2
CASSSGLAGGTDTQYF
TGCGCCAGCAGCTCCGGACTAGCGGGGGGCACAGATACGCAGTATTTT